These 2 T cell receptor beta chains came from one sample sequenced in a study of T cells in Graves' hyperthyroidism and ophthalmopathy. Authors of the study amplified TCR beta CDR3 regions from RNA transcripts. TCR CDR3 regions were first amplified by RT-PCR with HTBI primers. MiXCR, run by TCRdb on the multiplex PCR reads, gives a single entry per CDR3 protein. The sample shows approximately 560,000 distinct CDR3 sequences, 15% to 18% of them seen only once. Sequenced input: blood. These receptors came from a woman aged 30 to 39 with Graves' hyperthyroidism.

This clonotype has more than one count but fewer than ten. This chain uses TRBV2 with TRBJ2-7; 7 nucleotides match TRBD1. The V gene end was trimmed by 4 bases and the J gene end by 3 bases; junction bases not matched to a gene: 3. This CDR3 contains 13 residues. Germline CDR1 SNHLY, CDR2 FYNNEI. The CDR3 DNA sequence: TGTGCCAGCAGTGTCCACAGGGGCTACGAGCAGTACTTC. Its translation: CASSVHRGYEQYF.

Many counts were recorded for this clonotype. The V and J genes are TRBV12-3 or TRBV12-4 and TRBJ1-2; 10 nucleotides agree with TRBD1. J gave up 2 bases and V 5 bases, and 8 bases lay outside the gene matches. The CDR3 is 16 residues long. This CDR3 is CASSRTGGILNYGYTF. The DNA of the CDR3 is TGTGCCAGCAGTCGGACAGGGGGAATTTTAAACTATGGCTACACCTTC.